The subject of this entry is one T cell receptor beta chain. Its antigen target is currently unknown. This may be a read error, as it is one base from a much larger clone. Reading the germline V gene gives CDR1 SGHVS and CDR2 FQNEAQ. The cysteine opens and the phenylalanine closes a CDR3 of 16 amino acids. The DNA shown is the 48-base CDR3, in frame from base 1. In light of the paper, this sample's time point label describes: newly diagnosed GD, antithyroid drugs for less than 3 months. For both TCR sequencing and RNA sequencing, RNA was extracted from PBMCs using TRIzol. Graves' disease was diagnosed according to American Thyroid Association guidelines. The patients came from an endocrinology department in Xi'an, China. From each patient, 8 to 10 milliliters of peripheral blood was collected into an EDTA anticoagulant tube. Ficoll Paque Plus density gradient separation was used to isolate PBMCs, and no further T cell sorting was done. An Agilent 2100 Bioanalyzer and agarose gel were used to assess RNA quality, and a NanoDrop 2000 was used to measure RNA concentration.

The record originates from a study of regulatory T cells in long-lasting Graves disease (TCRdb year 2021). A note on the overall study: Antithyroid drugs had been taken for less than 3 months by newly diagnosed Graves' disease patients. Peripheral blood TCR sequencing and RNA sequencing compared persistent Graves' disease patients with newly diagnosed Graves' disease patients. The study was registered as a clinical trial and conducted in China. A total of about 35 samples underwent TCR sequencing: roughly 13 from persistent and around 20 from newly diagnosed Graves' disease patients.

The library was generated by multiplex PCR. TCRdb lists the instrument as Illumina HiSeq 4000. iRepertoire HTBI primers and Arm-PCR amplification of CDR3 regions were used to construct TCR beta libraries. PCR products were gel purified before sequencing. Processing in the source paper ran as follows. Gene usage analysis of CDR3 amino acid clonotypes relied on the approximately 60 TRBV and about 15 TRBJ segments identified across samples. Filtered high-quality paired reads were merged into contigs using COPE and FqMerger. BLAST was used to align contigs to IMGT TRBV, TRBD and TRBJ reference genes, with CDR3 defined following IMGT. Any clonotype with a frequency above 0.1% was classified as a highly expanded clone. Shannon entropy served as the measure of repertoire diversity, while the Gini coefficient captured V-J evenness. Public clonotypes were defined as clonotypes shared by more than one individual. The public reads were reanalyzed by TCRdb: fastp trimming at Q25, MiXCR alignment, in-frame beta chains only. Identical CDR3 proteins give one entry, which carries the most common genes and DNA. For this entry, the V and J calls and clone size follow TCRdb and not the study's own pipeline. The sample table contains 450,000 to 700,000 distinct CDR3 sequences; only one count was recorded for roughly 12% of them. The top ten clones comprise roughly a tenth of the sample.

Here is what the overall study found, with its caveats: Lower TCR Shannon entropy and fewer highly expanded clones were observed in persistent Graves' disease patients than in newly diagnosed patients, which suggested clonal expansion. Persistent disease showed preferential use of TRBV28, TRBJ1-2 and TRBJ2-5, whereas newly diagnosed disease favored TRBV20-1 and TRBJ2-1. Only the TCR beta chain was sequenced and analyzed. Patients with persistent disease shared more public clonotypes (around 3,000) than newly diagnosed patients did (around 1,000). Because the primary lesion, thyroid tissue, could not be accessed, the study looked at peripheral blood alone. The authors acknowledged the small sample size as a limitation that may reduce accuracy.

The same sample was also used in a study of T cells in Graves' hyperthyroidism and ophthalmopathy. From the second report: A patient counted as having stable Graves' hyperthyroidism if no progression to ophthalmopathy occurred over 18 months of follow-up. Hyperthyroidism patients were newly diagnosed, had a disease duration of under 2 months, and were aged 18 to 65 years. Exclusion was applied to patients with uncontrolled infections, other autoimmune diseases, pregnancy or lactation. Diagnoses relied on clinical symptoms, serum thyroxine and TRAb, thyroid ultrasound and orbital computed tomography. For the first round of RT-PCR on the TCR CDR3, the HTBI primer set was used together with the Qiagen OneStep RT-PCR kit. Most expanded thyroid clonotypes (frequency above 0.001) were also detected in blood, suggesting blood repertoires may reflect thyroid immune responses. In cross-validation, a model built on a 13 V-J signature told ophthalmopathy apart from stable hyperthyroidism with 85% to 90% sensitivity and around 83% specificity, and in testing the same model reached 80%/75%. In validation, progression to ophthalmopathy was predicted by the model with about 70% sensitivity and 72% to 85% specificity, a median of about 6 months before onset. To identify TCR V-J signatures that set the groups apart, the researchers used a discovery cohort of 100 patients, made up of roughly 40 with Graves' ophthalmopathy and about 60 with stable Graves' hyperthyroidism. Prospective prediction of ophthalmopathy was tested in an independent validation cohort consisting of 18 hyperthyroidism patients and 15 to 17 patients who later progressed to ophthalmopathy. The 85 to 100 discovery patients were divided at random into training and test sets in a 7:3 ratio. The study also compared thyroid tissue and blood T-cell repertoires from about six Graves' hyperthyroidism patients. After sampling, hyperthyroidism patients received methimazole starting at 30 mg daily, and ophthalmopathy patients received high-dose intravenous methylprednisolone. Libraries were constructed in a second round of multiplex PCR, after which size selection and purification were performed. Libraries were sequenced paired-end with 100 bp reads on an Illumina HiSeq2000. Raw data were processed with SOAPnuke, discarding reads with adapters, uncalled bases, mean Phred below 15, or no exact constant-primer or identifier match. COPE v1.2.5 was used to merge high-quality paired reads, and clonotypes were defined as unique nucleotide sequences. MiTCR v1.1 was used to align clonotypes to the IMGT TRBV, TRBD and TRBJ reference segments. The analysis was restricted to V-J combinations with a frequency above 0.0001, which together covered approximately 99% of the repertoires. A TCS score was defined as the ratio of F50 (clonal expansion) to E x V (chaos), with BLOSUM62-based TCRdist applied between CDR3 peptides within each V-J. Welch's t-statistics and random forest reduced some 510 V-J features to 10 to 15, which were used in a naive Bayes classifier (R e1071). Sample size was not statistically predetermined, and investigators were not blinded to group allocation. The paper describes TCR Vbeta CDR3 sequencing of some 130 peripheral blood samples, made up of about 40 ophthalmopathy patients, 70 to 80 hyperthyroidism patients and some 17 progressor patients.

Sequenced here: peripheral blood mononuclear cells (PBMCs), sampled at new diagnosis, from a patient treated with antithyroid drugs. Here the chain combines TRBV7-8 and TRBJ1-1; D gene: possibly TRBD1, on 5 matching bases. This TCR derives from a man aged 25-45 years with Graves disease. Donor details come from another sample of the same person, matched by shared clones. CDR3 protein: CAGSLGEASTNTEAFF. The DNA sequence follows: TGTGCCGGCAGCTTAGGGGAGGCTTCCACGAACACTGAAGCTTTCTTT. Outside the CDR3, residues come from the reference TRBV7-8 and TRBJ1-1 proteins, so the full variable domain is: GAGVSQSPRYKVAKRGQDVALRCDPISGHVSLFWYQQALGQGPEFLTYFQNEAQLDKSGLPSDRFFAERPEGSVSTLKIQRTQQEDSAVYLCAGSLGEASTNTEAFFGQGTRLTVV.